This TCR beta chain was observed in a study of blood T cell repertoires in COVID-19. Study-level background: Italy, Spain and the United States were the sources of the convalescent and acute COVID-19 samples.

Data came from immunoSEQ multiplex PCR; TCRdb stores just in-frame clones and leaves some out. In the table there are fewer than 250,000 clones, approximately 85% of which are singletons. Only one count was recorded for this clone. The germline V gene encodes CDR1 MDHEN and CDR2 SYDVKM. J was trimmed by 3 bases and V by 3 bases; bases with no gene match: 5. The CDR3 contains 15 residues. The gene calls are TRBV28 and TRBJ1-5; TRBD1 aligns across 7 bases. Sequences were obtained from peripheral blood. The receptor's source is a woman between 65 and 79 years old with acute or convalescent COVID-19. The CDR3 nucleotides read TGTGCCAGCAGTTTTCTGACAGGGAACAATCAGCCCCAGCATTTT. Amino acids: CASSFLTGNNQPQHF.